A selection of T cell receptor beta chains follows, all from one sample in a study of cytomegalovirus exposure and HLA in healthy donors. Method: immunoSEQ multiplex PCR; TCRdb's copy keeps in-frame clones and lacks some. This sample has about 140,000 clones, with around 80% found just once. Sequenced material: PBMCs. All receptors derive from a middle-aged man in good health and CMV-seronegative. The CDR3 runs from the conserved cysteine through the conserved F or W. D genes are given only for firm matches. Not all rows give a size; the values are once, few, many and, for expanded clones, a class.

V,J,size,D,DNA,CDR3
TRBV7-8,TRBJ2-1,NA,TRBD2,TGTGCCAGCACCCAGGTGGAATGGCGGGAGAGCAATGAGCAGTTCTTC,CASTQVEWRESNEQFF
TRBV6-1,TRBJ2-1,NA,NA,TGTGCCAGCAGTGGCGCTACGGACGGCATAGGGGTTTACAATGAGCAGTTCTTC,CASSGATDGIGVYNEQFF
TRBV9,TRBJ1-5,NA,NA,TGTGCCAGCAGCGCTGACTCTTATCAGCCCCAGCATTTT,CASSADSYQPQHF
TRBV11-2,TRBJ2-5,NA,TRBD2,TGTGCCAGCGGACCGACTAGCGGGAAACAAGAGACCCAGTACTTC,CASGPTSGKQETQYF
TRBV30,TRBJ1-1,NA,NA,TGTGCCTGGAGTAAACCGGGACATAGGGCCCCTGAAGCTTTCTTT,CAWSKPGHRAPEAFF
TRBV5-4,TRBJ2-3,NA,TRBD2,TGTGCCAGCAGCTCGCCCACTAGCGGGAGGGCCACAGATACGCAGTATTTT,CASSSPTSGRATDTQYF
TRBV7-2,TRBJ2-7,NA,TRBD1,TGTGCCAGCAGCCCACAGGGGGCTACCATCTACGAGCAGTACTTC,CASSPQGATIYEQYF
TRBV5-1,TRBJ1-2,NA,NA,TGCGCCAGCAGCTTGACAGGCCCAAACTATGGCTACACCTTC,CASSLTGPNYGYTF
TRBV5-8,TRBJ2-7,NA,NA,TGTGCCAGCCGTCCCCCCCGTCCCGTCTACGAGCAGTACTTC,CASRPPRPVYEQYF
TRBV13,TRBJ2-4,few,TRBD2,TGTGCCAGCAGCTCGTGGACTAGCGGGAAGGCCAAAAACATTCAGTACTTC,CASSSWTSGKAKNIQYF
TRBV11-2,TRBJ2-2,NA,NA,TGTGCCAGCAGCACCCCCAACCGAGGGAACACCGGGGAGCTGTTTTTT,CASSTPNRGNTGELFF
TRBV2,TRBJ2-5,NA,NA,TGTGCCAGCAGGGGGGGTGAGACCCAGTACTTC,CASRGGETQYF
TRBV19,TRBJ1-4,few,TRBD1,TGTGCCAGTAGCTCCCTGGGACAGCGTAATGAAAAACTGTTTTTT,CASSSLGQRNEKLFF
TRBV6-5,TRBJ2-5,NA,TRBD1,TGTGCCAGCAGGCGAGACAGGGGACAGGAGGGGACCCAGTACTTC,CASRRDRGQEGTQYF
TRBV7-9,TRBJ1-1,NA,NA,TGTGCCAGCAGCTTCAGGGAAGGCACTGAAGCTTTCTTT,CASSFREGTEAFF
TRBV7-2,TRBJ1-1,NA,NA,TGTGCCAGCAGCTTAGACAGGAACACTGAAGCTTTCTTT,CASSLDRNTEAFF
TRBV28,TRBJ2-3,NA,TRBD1,TGTGCCAGCAAGGACAGGGGGCCATCGACGCAGTATTTT,CASKDRGPSTQYF
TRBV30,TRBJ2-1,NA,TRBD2,TGTGCCTGGAGTGTGCTAGCGGGAGACCTCCGGAGGGGCAATGAGCAGTTCTTC,CAWSVLAGDLRRGNEQFF
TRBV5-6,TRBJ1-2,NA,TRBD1,TGTGCCAGCAGCGGGGGGACAGGTGCCAACTATGGCTACACCTTC,CASSGGTGANYGYTF
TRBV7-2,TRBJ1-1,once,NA,TGTGCCAGCAAGGCAGGCCGGAACACTGAAGCTTTCTTT,CASKAGRNTEAFF
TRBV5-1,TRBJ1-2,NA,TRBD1,TGCGCCAGCAGCTTGGTTGACAGGGGAAACTATGGCTACACCTTC,CASSLVDRGNYGYTF
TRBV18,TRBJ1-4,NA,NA,TGTGCCAGCTCACCAGGGCAGCGGACTAATGAAAAACTGTTTTTT,CASSPGQRTNEKLFF
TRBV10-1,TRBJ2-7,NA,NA,TGCGCCAGCAGTGACGCCTCTCAGGGGTACGAGCAGTACTTC,CASSDASQGYEQYF